This T cell receptor beta chain comes out of a study of beta chain features in type 1 diabetes. This clone was counted between two and nine times. What it binds is not known. The authors reverse transcribed all of the isolated RNA, so sequencing captured expressed TCRB transcripts. TCRdb keeps only in-frame clones here, not all; method: immunoSEQ multiplex PCR. Counted here are 45,000 to 65,000 clones, 40% to 60% occurring once; the ten biggest clones make up roughly 2.6%. Findings and caveats of the study: Researchers report that Type 1 diabetes patients had moderately but significantly shorter TCRB CDR3s across all four CD4+ subsets. PCR, the amplification step, might favor shorter templates, equally in patients and controls.

The clonotype was recovered from a woman between 35 and 50 years old with type 1 diabetes. The sequenced material came from Tregs from blood.

The CDR3 nucleotides read TGTGCCAGCACCTTTGGGACAGCCGGTTATTCACCCCTCCACTTT. Protein: CASTFGTAGYSPLHF. The rearrangement uses TRBV7-2 and TRBJ1-6, with 7 bases aligning to TRBD1. Germline CDR1 reads SGHTA; CDR2 reads FQGNSA. J lost 8 bases, V lost 7 bases, and 11 bases had no gene match. The CDR3 spans 15 residues.